One and the same sample provided the 3 T cell receptor beta chains below, sequenced in a study of blood T cell repertoires in COVID-19. TCRdb's copy holds only in-frame clones and misses some; the assay was immunoSEQ multiplex PCR. The sample lists about 170,000 clones, roughly 87% occurring once. Sequenced input: PBMCs or T cells enriched from blood (not recorded which). The source is a human donor with acute COVID-19. The donor label of this sample is uncertain.

This sequence joins TRBV6-5 and TRBJ2-5; the D gene is possibly TRBD2 (5 bases). The CDR3 has 12 amino acids. Germline assignment: CDR1 MNHEY and CDR2 SVGAGI. V was shortened by 4 bases and J by 5 bases, with 8 bases between the two germline ends. CDR3 bases: TGTGCCAGCAGTTGGTCGGGGGAGACCCAGTACTTC. Its protein is CASSWSGETQYF.

This chain connects TRBV18 to TRBJ1-6; 7 positions match TRBD1. The germline CDR1 and CDR2 sequences are KGHSH and LQKENI. The CDR3 has 15 residues. The trim removed 6 bases at V and 8 bases at J, leaving 10 bases unmatched. The CDR3 DNA is TGTGCCAGCTCGGACCTAGGGGGCGGATATTCACCCCTCCACTTT. It codes for CASSDLGGGYSPLHF.

The V and J genes are TRBV14 and TRBJ2-4; TRBD2 matches at 12 bases. Trimming took 4 bases from V and 1 from J; bases not matched to a gene: 2. CDR1 is SGHDN and CDR2 is FVKESK in the germline V gene. The CDR3 covers 16 residues. This CDR3 reads CASSPLAGGAKNIQYF. The CDR3 DNA sequence: TGTGCCAGCAGCCCACTAGCGGGGGGCGCCAAAAACATTCAGTACTTC.